These 13 T cell receptor beta chains were sequenced from one sample in a study of T cells in Graves' hyperthyroidism and ophthalmopathy. From RNA transcripts, TCR beta CDR3 regions were amplified. TCR CDR3 regions were first amplified by RT-PCR with HTBI primers. Each CDR3 protein gets one entry after TCRdb re-called the multiplex PCR reads with MiXCR. The data contain about 510,000 distinct CDR3 sequences, over 35% of them singletons. Material for sequencing was peripheral blood or thyroid tissue (not recorded which). All receptors derive from an adult woman with Graves' disease, either hyperthyroidism or ophthalmopathy (not recorded which).

This CDR3 is CASSLDGEEGGNTIYF. The CDR3 nucleotides read TGTGCCAGCAGCTTAGATGGGGAGGAGGGTGGAAACACCATATATTTT. V gene TRBV7-8 combines with J gene TRBJ1-3, with unresolved D. Germline CDR1 is SGHVS and CDR2 is FQNEAQ. V was shortened by 1 base and J by 3 bases, with 13 bases between the two germline ends. The CDR3 is 16 residues long.

V is TRBV29-1 and J is TRBJ1-4; TRBD1 aligns across 8 bases. The germline CDR1 and CDR2 sequences are SQVTM and ANQGSEA. J was trimmed by 6 bases and V by 3 bases; bases with no gene match: 6. This CDR3 is built from 14 residues. As DNA, the CDR3 is TGCAGCGTTGACAAAGGACAGGGATATGAAAAACTGTTTTTT. Translating it yields CSVDKGQGYEKLFF.

The rearrangement links TRBV20-1 to TRBJ1-2, with 10 nucleotides matching TRBD1. The CDR3 has 15 amino acids. Germline CDR1 and CDR2: DFQATT and SNEGSKA (reference sequence). The V gene end was trimmed by 6 bases and the J gene end by 7 bases; junction bases not matched to a gene: 14. In DNA form, the CDR3 reads TGCAGTGCCTCTATCTCCGGGACAGGGGAGGTTGGCTACACCTTC. Protein: CSASISGTGEVGYTF.

The J gene is TRBJ2-7, the V gene TRBV7-9; possibly TRBD1 for D (8 bases). This CDR3 contains 15 residues. Between the trimmed V and J ends, which lost 3 bases and 3 bases, there was a span of 15 bases. Germline V lookup: CDR1 SEHNR, CDR2 FQNEAQ (reference sequence). The CDR3 coding sequence is TGTGCCAGCAGCTTGGCGGGGGACAGGAACTACGAGCAGTACTTC. Protein product: CASSLAGDRNYEQYF. Combining the CDR3 with reference TRBV7-9 and TRBJ2-7 gives the whole variable domain DTGVSQNPRHKITKRGQNVTFRCDPISEHNRLYWYRQTLGQGPEFLTYFQNEAQLEKSRLLSDRFSAERPKGSFSTLEIQRTEQGDSAMYLCASSLAGDRNYEQYFGPGTRLTVT.

This clonotype was seen ten or more times. CDR3 nucleotide sequence: TGTGCCACCAGCAGAGACGGTTCGGGGGCAGCTAGCAATCAGCCCCAGCATTTT. The encoded protein is CATSRDGSGAASNQPQHF. J is TRBJ1-5 and V is TRBV15; D is perhaps TRBD1 (6 bases). CDR1 LNHNV and CDR2 YYDKDF come from the germline V gene (reference sequence). The germline V and J ends were trimmed by 0 bases and 0 bases, with 15 bases remaining between them. The CDR3 contains 18 residues.

This clonotype was seen more than once but under ten times. The CDR3 DNA reads TGTGCCACCAGCAGGGGGGACAGGGCGAACACTGAAGCTTTCTTT. This encodes CATSRGDRANTEAFF. The genes are TRBV15 and TRBJ1-1, with 9 bases that match TRBD1. The CDR3 is 15 residues long. CDR1 LNHNV and CDR2 YYDKDF come from the germline V gene (reference sequence). The V and J ends lost 3 bases and 1 base, in that order; junction bases with no gene match: 3.

V and J are TRBV29-1 and TRBJ1-5, with D perhaps matching TRBD1 (5 bases). Germline-derived CDR1 and CDR2 are SQVTM and ANQGSEA. The CDR3 contains 14 residues. The ends were cut back, 5 bases at V and 0 bases at J, with 11 bases in the middle. CDR3: CSVRGGDSNQPQHF. The CDR3 DNA is TGCAGCGTTCGGGGCGGGGATAGCAATCAGCCCCAGCATTTT.

The chain employs TRBV7-8 and TRBJ2-7; tentative D call: TRBD2 (6 bases). CDR3 length equals 14 residues. The germline V gene encodes CDR1 SGHVS and CDR2 FQNEAQ. V lost 5 bases, J lost 6 bases, and 17 bases lay in between. This CDR3 is CASSGRDSSPEQYF. The CDR3 DNA reads TGTGCCAGCAGCGGCCGGGACTCCTCCCCCGAGCAGTACTTC.

The J gene is TRBJ2-7, the V gene TRBV29-1, with 16 bases identical to TRBD2. This CDR3 has 15 amino acids. V lost 7 bases and J lost 1; bases outside the gene matches: 4. The germline V gene encodes CDR1 SQVTM and CDR2 ANQGSEA. Here the CDR3 reads CSAGTSGRESYEQYF. The CDR3 bases are TGCAGCGCGGGGACTAGCGGGAGGGAATCCTACGAGCAGTACTTC.

Only a few counts were recorded for this clonotype. This chain joins TRBV24-1 and TRBJ1-1, with TRBD1 identical over 7 bases. This CDR3 is built from 15 residues. Trimming cost V 4 bases and J 2 bases; bases outside gene matches: 6. CDR1 and CDR2 from the germline V gene are KGHDR and SFDVKD. The CDR3 nucleotides read TGTGCCACCAGTGACCCCCGACAGGGAAACACTGAAGCTTTCTTT. Amino acids: CATSDPRQGNTEAFF.

The V gene is TRBV29-1, the J gene TRBJ2-7; a weak D match, TRBD1 (6 bases). This CDR3 contains 14 residues. Between the trimmed V and J ends, which lost 4 bases and 6 bases, there was a span of 19 bases. Germline CDR1 is SQVTM and CDR2 is ANQGSEA. Here the CDR3 DNA reads TGCAGCGTTGGGCTTTTGACTGGGGGCTTCGAGCAGTACTTC. It codes for CSVGLLTGGFEQYF.

The gene calls are TRBV5-6 and TRBJ2-5; 13 bases are shared with TRBD2. Germline CDR1 and CDR2: SGHDT and YYEEEE. The CDR3 spans 16 residues. V shed 5 bases and J 2 bases; nucleotides not matched to a gene: 6. The CDR3 DNA follows: TGTGCCAGCAGTCGGCCGGGACTAGCGGGACAAGAGACCCAGTACTTC. Translated, it gives CASSRPGLAGQETQYF.

In its sample, this clonotype was seen many times. V is TRBV29-1 and J is TRBJ2-5, with unresolved D. The germline V gene has CDR1 SQVTM and CDR2 ANQGSEA. Trimming stripped 4 bases from V and 1 base from J, with 7 bases between. This CDR3 has 12 amino acids. CDR3 DNA: TGCAGCGTTGGGGGATTCCAAGAGACCCAGTACTTC. Protein: CSVGGFQETQYF.